Below are 24 T cell receptor beta chains sequenced from a single sample in a study of radiation and T cells in renal cell carcinoma. The sample's time point: baseline pretreatment blood. Regarding treatment: 15 Gy SBRT to primary tumor, nephrectomy 4 weeks later. Sequencing used immunoSEQ multiplex PCR; TCRdb keeps in-frame clones, though not all of them. The table has 85,000 to 100,000 clones, 65% to 90% seen once. Sample: blood, taken from a patient whose treatment included radiotherapy and nephrectomy. Receptors were obtained from a man aged 50 to 60 with renal cell carcinoma.

The rearrangement joins TRBV27 to TRBJ2-1; D gene uncertain. Trimming took off 7 bases at V and 4 bases at J, with 11 bases between the two ends. CDR3 size: 13 residues. Germline loops: CDR1 MNHEY, CDR2 SMNVEV (reference sequence). The CDR3 DNA follows: TGTGCCAGCACCGATGACAAATACAATGAGCAGTTCTTC. It translates to CASTDDKYNEQFF.

The chain couples TRBV28 to TRBJ2-7, with D hard to call. The V gene lost 6 bases and the J gene lost 0 bases, with 18 bases spanning the gap. The CDR3 is made up of 16 amino acids. CDR1 is MDHEN, CDR2 SYDVKM, per germline. The CDR3: CASSPADSRSSYEQYF. The CDR3 DNA reads as TGTGCCAGCAGCCCAGCCGACTCCCGAAGCTCCTACGAGCAGTACTTC. Supplemented by reference TRBV28 and TRBJ2-7, the full variable domain reads DVKVTQSSRYLVKRTGEKVFLECVQDMDHENMFWYRQDPGLGLRLIYFSYDVKMKEKGDIPEGYSVSREKKERFSLILESASTNQTSMYLCASSPADSRSSYEQYFGPGTRLTVT.

DNA for the CDR3: TGTGCCAGCAGCCCCTGGACAGGGACAGATACGCAGTATTTT. Its protein product is CASSPWTGTDTQYF. J is TRBJ2-3 and V is TRBV7-9; 8 bases map to TRBD1. Germline lookup yields CDR1 SEHNR and CDR2 FQNEAQ (reference sequence). The CDR3 loop spans 14 amino acids. V was clipped by 5 bases and J by 3 bases; unmatched bases: 4.

The rearrangement uses TRBV19 and TRBJ2-7; 10 bases line up with TRBD2. Trimming took 5 bases from V and 5 from J; bases not matched to a gene: 6. The CDR3 loop spans 14 amino acids. Germline CDR1 LNHDA, CDR2 SQIVND (reference sequence). CDR3 region: CASSLTSGLNEQYF. In DNA form, the CDR3 reads TGTGCCAGTAGTTTGACTAGCGGGTTAAACGAGCAGTACTTC.

The table lists this clone with a few counts. The V gene is TRBV9, the J gene TRBJ2-1, with D perhaps matching TRBD1 (6 bases). V lost 0 bases, J lost 2 bases, and 12 bases lay in between. The germline V gene encodes CDR1 SGDLS and CDR2 YYNGEE. This CDR3 region has 16 residues. The CDR3 sequence: CASSVDSQGAYNEQFF. For the CDR3, the DNA is TGTGCCAGCAGCGTAGATTCACAGGGAGCCTACAATGAGCAGTTCTTC.

V is TRBV15 and J is TRBJ2-7; D unclear. This CDR3 contains 14 residues. V lost 9 bases, J lost 2 bases, and 17 bases lay in between. Germline V lookup: CDR1 LNHNV, CDR2 YYDKDF (reference sequence). The CDR3 region is CATKETSSPYEQYF. CDR3 DNA sequence: TGTGCCACTAAGGAGACGTCGAGTCCCTACGAGCAGTACTTC. The full variable domain, in which reference TRBV15 and TRBJ2-7 provide the parts outside the CDR3, is DAMVIQNPRYQVTQFGKPVTLSCSQTLNHNVMYWYQQKSSQAPKLLFHYYDKDFNNEADTPDNFQSRRPNTSFCFLDIRSPGLGDTAMYLCATKETSSPYEQYFGPGTRLTVT.

V gene TRBV4-3 combines with J gene TRBJ1-3, with D hard to call. The CDR3 runs 15 residues. Germline V gene lookup returns CDR1 LGHNA and CDR2 YSLEER. V was shortened by 0 bases and J by 9 bases, with 15 bases between the two germline ends. This CDR3 reads CASSQERFGQSTIYF. The CDR3 DNA reads TGCGCCAGCAGCCAAGAGCGGTTTGGTCAGTCCACCATATATTTT.

This clone was seen just once. The chain links TRBV5-1 to TRBJ2-5; the match to TRBD1 covers 7 bases. J lost 0 bases, V lost 7 bases, and 3 bases had no gene match. The germline gives CDR1 SGHRS, CDR2 YFSETQ. The CDR3 spans 13 residues. CDR3 sequence reads: CASRTGDQETQYF. The CDR3 region has the DNA TGCGCCAGCCGGACAGGAGACCAAGAGACCCAGTACTTC.

This chain links TRBV18 with TRBJ1-1; the D is unclear. Germline lookup yields CDR1 KGHSH and CDR2 LQKENI. V was trimmed by 3 bases and J by 6 bases, leaving 14 bases between them. This CDR3 has 14 residues. The CDR3 sequence: CASSPNYENAEAFF. The DNA of the CDR3 is TGTGCCAGCTCACCGAATTACGAAAACGCTGAAGCTTTCTTT.

V usage is TRBV10-3 and J usage is TRBJ1-1, with D maybe TRBD1 (5 bases). CDR1 is ENHRY, CDR2 SYGVKD, per germline. Trimming shortened V by 4 bases and J by 6 bases, and 9 bases separated the two germline ends. This CDR3 contains 12 residues. The CDR3 sequence: CAISAVTAEAFF. The CDR3, as DNA: TGTGCCATCAGTGCGGTGACAGCTGAAGCTTTCTTT.

The chain joins TRBV9 to TRBJ2-1; tentatively, D is TRBD1 or TRBD2 (5 bases each). This CDR3 is built from 15 residues. V shed 3 bases and J shed 5 bases, with 15 bases lying between them. CDR1 and CDR2 from the germline V gene are SGDLS and YYNGEE. DNA of the CDR3: TGTGCCAGCAGCGCTGGGGGAGAACTAAACAATGAGCAGTTCTTC. As protein: CASSAGGELNNEQFF.

This clone was picked up one time. The rearrangement joins TRBV5-4 to TRBJ1-1, with D perhaps TRBD1 (6 bases). CDR1 is SGHNT and CDR2 is YYREEE in the germline V gene (reference sequence). This CDR3 has 13 amino acids. Trimming removed 5 bases at V and 11 bases at J, with 19 bases between. The CDR3 region has the DNA TGTGCCAGCAGGCCTAACCAGGGTCAGGGGGCTTTCTTT. This gives the protein CASRPNQGQGAFF.

The chain combines TRBV20-1 with TRBJ1-2; D is unresolved. V lost 5 bases to trimming and J lost 6 bases, with 7 bases between them. Germline CDR1 reads DFQATT; CDR2 reads SNEGSKA (reference sequence). The CDR3 spans 10 residues. CDR3: CSAENNGYTF. The CDR3 DNA reads TGCAGTGCTGAGAATAATGGCTACACCTTC.

This sequence joins TRBV9 and TRBJ2-2; 9 bases agree with TRBD1. The CDR3 is 15 amino acids. Germline CDR1 is SGDLS and CDR2 is YYNGEE. Trimming at V came to 4 bases and at J to 6 bases, leaving 7 bases not matched to a gene. The CDR3 bases are TGTGCCAGCAGCCCAAGAGGGACAGGGCCCGGGGAGCTGTTTTTT. Its translation is CASSPRGTGPGELFF. Variable domain in full (rest from reference TRBV9 and TRBJ2-2): DSGVTQTPKHLITATGQRVTLRCSPRSGDLSVYWYQQSLDQGLQFLIQYYNGEERAKGNILERFSAQQFPDLHSELNLSSLELGDSALYFCASSPRGTGPGELFFGEGSRLTVL.

CDR3 protein: CASSPGTEQNQPQHF. Here the CDR3 DNA reads TGTGCCAGCAGCCCCGGGACAGAACAAAATCAGCCCCAGCATTTT. V gene TRBV21-1 combines with J gene TRBJ1-5; no check of the table's D call, TRBD1, against the DNA was made. TRBV21-1 is designated a pseudogene. The CDR3 has 15 amino acids.

As regards this clone: Compared with germline, one end of the junction differs, possibly owing to a read error. J is TRBJ2-1 and V is TRBV10-3; 7 nucleotides match TRBD1. This CDR3 has 11 amino acids. Germline CDR1 reads ENHRY; CDR2 reads SYGVKD. In DNA form, the CDR3 reads TGTACCATCAGGGGGTACAATGAGCAGTTCTTC. This gives the protein CTIRGYNEQFF.

The rearrangement links TRBV5-1 to TRBJ2-1; the D call may be TRBD1 or TRBD2 (6 bases each). The CDR3 loop spans 14 amino acids. The V gene's germline CDR1 is SGHRS and CDR2 YFSETQ. Trimming removed 4 bases from V and 9 bases from J, with 17 bases in between. In DNA, the CDR3 is TGCGCCAGCAGCGGGACTTTGGAAGGGGGTGAGCAGTTCTTC. Its protein is CASSGTLEGGEQFF.

The genes are TRBV6-1 and TRBJ1-5; TRBD1 matches at 7 bases. The CDR3 runs to 13 residues. Germline CDR1 MNHNS, CDR2 SASEGT. Losses at the gene ends were 7 bases for V and 5 bases for J; bases not matched to a gene: 5. The CDR3 sequence is CASTGTAYQPQHF. CDR3 nucleotide sequence: TGTGCCAGCACCGGGACAGCCTATCAGCCCCAGCATTTT.

V and J are TRBV5-6 and TRBJ1-1, with D possibly being TRBD1 (5 bases). The germline CDR1 and CDR2 sequences are SGHDT and YYEEEE. CDR3 size: 14 residues. V was shortened by 5 bases and J by 0 bases, with 11 bases between the two germline ends. In DNA form, the CDR3 reads TGTGCCAGCAGTGCAGGGTTCATGAACACTGAAGCTTTCTTT. Protein sequence: CASSAGFMNTEAFF.

This chain links TRBV11-2 with TRBJ2-3; 8 bases are a match to TRBD2. V dropped 0 bases and J dropped 6; count of bases not matched to a gene: 17. Germline assignment: CDR1 SGHAT and CDR2 FQNNGV. The CDR3 length is 19 residues. CDR3 nucleotide sequence: TGTGCCAGCAGCTTAGAACTCACCTCTCGGGGGGGGCCGAGGGATACGCAGTATTTT. Protein product: CASSLELTSRGGPRDTQYF.

The V gene is TRBV6-1, the J gene TRBJ2-5, with D unresolved. The germline V gene has CDR1 MNHNS and CDR2 SASEGT. V lost 1 base and J lost 7, with 13 bases in between. The CDR3 spans 14 residues. The CDR3 DNA reads TGTGCCAGCAGTGAAGGGGCCTTGGTTAGGACCCAGTACTTC. Protein: CASSEGALVRTQYF.

The chain couples TRBV7-3 to TRBJ2-7; D gene ambiguous. The CDR3 contains 13 residues. CDR1 and CDR2 from the germline V gene are SGHTA and FQGTGA. V gave up 1 base and J gave up 7 bases, with 11 bases separating them. For the CDR3, the DNA is TGTGCCAGCAGCTTAATTGGGGAAGGAGAGCAGTACTTC. It codes for CASSLIGEGEQYF.

This sequence joins TRBV30 and TRBJ2-5; maybe TRBD2 (5 bases). The CDR3 is made up of 11 amino acids. V lost 4 bases and J 5 bases, leaving 8 bases between the germline ends. Germline V gives CDR1 GTSNPN, CDR2 SVGIG (reference sequence). In nucleotides, the CDR3 is TGTGCCTGGACAGGCGGGGAGACCCAGTACTTC. Protein product: CAWTGGETQYF.

This chain uses TRBV5-1 with TRBJ2-3; 13 positions agree with TRBD2. The CDR3 has 16 amino acids. Germline CDR1 is SGHRS and CDR2 is YFSETQ. Trimming removed 2 bases from V and 2 bases from J; junction bases left unmatched: 2. The CDR3 protein is CASSLLAGGPTDTQYF. The CDR3 DNA sequence: TGCGCCAGCAGCTTACTAGCGGGGGGGCCCACAGATACGCAGTATTTT. The full variable domain, with the rest looked up from reference TRBV5-1 and TRBJ2-3, is KAGVTQTPRYLIKTRGQQVTLSCSPISGHRSVSWYQQTPGQGLQFLFEYFSETQRNKGNFPGRFSGRQFSNSRSEMNVSTLELGDSALYLCASSLLAGGPTDTQYFGPGTRLTVL.